This T cell receptor (beta chain) was retrieved from a study of identical twins' blood T cells. TCRdb fed the 5' RACE reads into MiXCR, producing one record per CDR3 protein. The top ten hold roughly 5.5% of the sample, which has hundreds of thousands of distinct CDR3 sequences, under 30% seen once. Study-level points and caveats: Abundant TCRbeta CDR3s overlapped more between twins than with unrelated donors.

The CDR3 consists of 15 residues. Germline V gene data show CDR1 as SGHRS and CDR2 as YFSETQ. Between the trimmed V and J ends, which lost 5 bases and 3 bases, there was a span of 16 bases. About this clonotype itself: Its antigen is undetermined.

This TCR was recovered from a woman aged 18-49 years in good health. The rearrangement joins TRBV5-1 to TRBJ2-3; possibly TRBD2 for D (6 bases). Material for sequencing was PBMCs. CDR3 residues: CASSMAAGGTDTQYF. CDR3 nucleotides: TGCGCCAGCAGTATGGCCGCCGGAGGGACAGATACGCAGTATTTT.